The clone carrying this T cell receptor beta chain was seen a few times. The antigen remains unidentified. This sample was taken from a study of beta chain features in type 1 diabetes. General study findings and limits: A greater similarity of naive, central memory and Treg TCRB repertoires was seen among patients than among healthy donors.

Unmatched junction bases numbered 1, after V lost 1 base and J lost 2 bases. Germline assignment: CDR1 SEHNR and CDR2 FQNEAQ (reference sequence). The CDR3 has 14 amino acids. Of the isolated RNA, all was reverse transcribed, and so the sequenced material was expressed TCRB transcripts. The table came from immunoSEQ multiplex PCR; TCRdb's copy has only in-frame clones and leaves some out. Among fewer than 250,000 clones, 13% to 15% were seen once, and the ten largest hold around 0.026%. The chain has TRBV7-9 and TRBJ1-2; 7 bases are a match to TRBD1. The material sequenced was naive CD4+ T cells from blood. The TCR originated in a woman between 35 and 50 years old in good health. CDR3 loop: CASSLGDRNYGYTF. CDR3 coding DNA: TGTGCCAGCAGCTTAGGGGACAGAAACTATGGCTACACCTTC.